This entry lists 19 T cell receptor beta chains sequenced from one sample in a study of cytomegalovirus exposure and HLA in healthy donors. The PCR was carried out with 60 Vbeta primers and 13 Jbeta primers. The method was immunoSEQ multiplex PCR; TCRdb's version includes in-frame clones alone and lacks a portion of them. This sample has some 120,000 clones, with 9.5% found just once. The specimen was PBMCs. The receptors originated from a man aged 25 to 40 in good health and CMV-seronegative.

This rearrangement joins TRBV10-3 to TRBJ1-3, with 9 bases identical to TRBD1. V shed 6 bases and J 1 base; nucleotides not matched to a gene: 1. Germline V gene sequence: CDR1 ENHRY, CDR2 SYGVKD. This CDR3 is built from 14 residues. As DNA, the CDR3 is TGTGCCATCAGGGGACAGGGATCTGGAAACACCATATATTTT. This gives the protein CAIRGQGSGNTIYF.

This clone was seen a handful of times. This chain joins TRBV20-1 and TRBJ2-3; a weak D match, TRBD1 (6 bases). Germline CDR1 and CDR2: DFQATT and SNEGSKA (reference sequence). The CDR3 is made up of 11 amino acids. V was clipped by 4 bases and J by 6 bases, with 8 bases between them. The CDR3 sequence: CSAKRGDTQYF. CDR3 in DNA: TGCAGTGCTAAGAGGGGGGATACGCAGTATTTT.

This clone was recorded a few times. The rearrangement links TRBV19 to TRBJ1-5; 7 bases agree with TRBD1. CDR1 is LNHDA and CDR2 is SQIVND in the germline V gene (reference sequence). The junction had 6 bases not matched to a gene; V was cut back by 6 bases and J by 1 base. The CDR3 loop spans 15 amino acids. The CDR3: CASRETGRSNQPQHF. Written as DNA, the CDR3 is TGTGCCAGTAGGGAGACAGGGAGGAGCAATCAGCCCCAGCATTTT.

The chain is built from TRBV12-5 and TRBJ2-5; D is undetermined. The CDR3 length is 11 residues. The V end was cut by 6 bases, the J end by 4 bases, with 6 bases between. The germline V gene has CDR1 LGHNT and CDR2 FRNRAP. As DNA, the CDR3 is TGTGCTAGTGGAACGGGAGAGACCCAGTACTTC. Protein sequence: CASGTGETQYF.

This clone came up a few times. The chain combines TRBV30 with TRBJ2-5, with a weak D call TRBD2 (6 bases). In germline, CDR1 is GTSNPN, CDR2 SVGIG (reference sequence). The CDR3 has 16 amino acids. Between the trimmed V and J ends, which lost 2 bases and 2 bases, there was a span of 18 bases. The CDR3 spells CAWSSLRVAVQETQYF. The CDR3, as DNA: TGTGCCTGGAGTAGCCTACGAGTAGCGGTTCAAGAGACCCAGTACTTC.

The rearrangement uses TRBV6-6 and TRBJ1-1; D ambiguous. The CDR3 contains 13 residues. Germline CDR1 and CDR2: MNHNY and SVGAGI (reference sequence). V was clipped by 4 bases and J by 1 base, with 7 bases between them. CDR3: CASSFPGNTEAFF. Here the CDR3 DNA reads TGTGCCAGCAGTTTTCCGGGGAACACTGAAGCTTTCTTT.

This clone has a handful of counts. CDR3 amino acids: CASSIGLSSSYEQYF. For the CDR3, the DNA is TGTGCCAGTAGTATTGGACTATCTAGCTCCTACGAGCAGTACTTC. The rearrangement links TRBV19 to TRBJ2-7; possibly TRBD2 for D (6 bases). Per germline, CDR1 LNHDA and CDR2 SQIVND (reference sequence). The length of the CDR3 is 15 residues. Trimming removed 3 bases at V and 0 bases at J, with 12 bases between. The full variable domain, completed using reference TRBV19 and TRBJ2-7, is DGGITQSPKYLFRKEGQNVTLSCEQNLNHDAMYWYRQDPGQGLRLIYYSQIVNDFQKGDIAEGYSVSREKKESFPLTVTSAQKNPTAFYLCASSIGLSSSYEQYFGPGTRLTVT.

The J gene is TRBJ2-7, the V gene TRBV5-1; tentatively, D is TRBD2 (5 bases). The germline V gene has CDR1 SGHRS and CDR2 YFSETQ. The CDR3 length is 15 residues. V lost 4 bases and J 4 bases, leaving 18 bases between the germline ends. In nucleotides, the CDR3 is TGCGCCAGCAGCCCCCGGAGCCGCGGGTATTACGAGCAGTACTTC. It encodes CASSPRSRGYYEQYF.

This clone came up a few times. The CDR3 protein is CASSNTAGPQHF. The DNA of the CDR3 is TGTGCCAGCAGTAATACAGCGGGCCCCCAGCATTTT. The V gene is TRBV25-1, the J gene TRBJ1-5; D gene ambiguous. CDR1 is MGHDK, CDR2 SYGVNS, per germline. The CDR3 extends over 12 amino acids. V was cut by 5 bases and J by 10 bases, with 12 bases left in between.

The rearrangement joins TRBV18 to TRBJ1-1; D remains unclear. CDR3 length: 15 amino acids. The germline V and J ends were trimmed by 2 bases and 0 bases, with 10 bases remaining between them. The germline gives CDR1 KGHSH, CDR2 LQKENI. The CDR3 bases are TGTGCCAGCTCACCAAGAGCCACGGTGAACACTGAAGCTTTCTTT. Translated: CASSPRATVNTEAFF.

In the case of this clone: The identical CDR3 is also encoded by other nucleotide sequences in the sample. The chain employs TRBV9 and TRBJ1-1; maybe TRBD1 (5 bases). Trimming stripped 1 base from V and 1 base from J, with 5 bases between. Germline lookup yields CDR1 SGDLS and CDR2 YYNGEE. The CDR3 spans 13 residues. The CDR3 DNA reads as TGTGCCAGCAGCGTAACAGGGAACACTGAAGCTTTCTTT. Translated: CASSVTGNTEAFF.

This clone was counted between two and nine times. The J gene is TRBJ1-1, the V gene TRBV9, with 8 bases aligning to TRBD1. The CDR3 totals 15 residues. The V gene's germline CDR1 is SGDLS and CDR2 YYNGEE. J lost 6 bases, V lost 3 bases, and 10 bases had no gene match. The CDR3 DNA reads TGTGCCAGCAGCGCACCGGACAGGGCGGGAGCTGAAGCTTTCTTT. Encoded protein: CASSAPDRAGAEAFF.

This clone appeared a few times. This chain connects TRBV10-1 to TRBJ2-7, with 7 bases fitting TRBD1. The CDR3 is 13 amino acids. Germline V lookup: CDR1 WNHNN, CDR2 SYGVQD (reference sequence). J was trimmed by 3 bases and V by 6 bases; bases with no gene match: 5. CDR3 DNA: TGCGCCAGCAGCAAACAGGGGTTCTACGAGCAGTACTTC. Translated: CASSKQGFYEQYF.

The gene calls are TRBV28 and TRBJ1-5; D ambiguous. V was cut by 4 bases and J by 1 base, with 8 bases left in between. CDR1 is MDHEN and CDR2 is SYDVKM in the germline V gene. This CDR3 comprises 14 residues. The CDR3 DNA is TGTGCCAGCAGTTCCCAACACAGCAATCAGCCCCAGCATTTT. It translates to CASSSQHSNQPQHF.

The chain carries TRBV6-1 and TRBJ1-1; possibly TRBD1 for D (6 bases). CDR1 is MNHNS and CDR2 is SASEGT in the germline V gene. V lost 11 bases and J lost 4, with 14 bases in between. The CDR3 has 12 amino acids. The CDR3 is CAGRKGGTEAFF. The CDR3 DNA reads TGTGCCGGCCGGAAAGGGGGCACTGAAGCTTTCTTT.

The rearrangement joins TRBV9 to TRBJ2-3; D unclear. The CDR3 consists of 13 residues. V lost 2 bases to trimming and J lost 6 bases, with 10 bases between them. Per germline, CDR1 SGDLS and CDR2 YYNGEE. CDR3 nucleotide sequence: TGTGCCAGCAGCGTTGGGCCCTTGGATACGCAGTATTTT. Encoded protein: CASSVGPLDTQYF.

This clone has a handful of counts. V usage is TRBV30 and J usage is TRBJ2-1; D remains ambiguous. This CDR3 contains 17 residues. Trimming took 2 bases from V and 0 from J, leaving 17 bases between them. Looked up from germline, CDR1 is GTSNPN and CDR2 is SVGIG (reference sequence). The CDR3 protein is CAWSLEIELSSYNEQFF. The CDR3 region has the DNA TGTGCCTGGAGTCTAGAGATCGAGCTAAGCTCCTACAATGAGCAGTTCTTC. The entire variable domain, with the rest obtained from reference TRBV30 and TRBJ2-1, is as follows: SQTIHQWPATLVQPVGSPLSLECTVEGTSNPNLYWYRQAAGRGLQLLFYSVGIGQISSEVPQNLSASRPQDRQFILSSKKLLLSDSGFYLCAWSLEIELSSYNEQFFGPGTRLTVL.

This clone was seen a few times. This rearrangement joins TRBV29-1 to TRBJ1-1, with 8 bases identical to TRBD1. Germline V lookup: CDR1 SQVTM, CDR2 ANQGSEA. The CDR3 runs 14 residues. The V segment lost 5 bases and the J segment 3 bases; nucleotides outside the gene matches: 8. The CDR3 DNA reads as TGCAGCGTTATAGGACAGGGATTTTACACTGAAGCTTTCTTT. Translation gives CSVIGQGFYTEAFF. Looking up the rest from reference TRBV29-1 and TRBJ1-1 gives the full variable domain: SAVISQKPSRDICQRGTSLTIQCQVDSQVTMMFWYRQQPGQSLTLIATANQGSEATYESGFVIDKFPISRPNLTFSTLTVSNMSPEDSSIYLCSVIGQGFYTEAFFGQGTRLTVV.

In this sample, this clone turned up a few times. The chain carries TRBV5-1 and TRBJ2-1, with TRBD1 identical over 7 bases. V lost 0 bases and J lost 4; bases outside the gene matches: 4. CDR3 length equals 15 residues. CDR1 and CDR2 (germline): SGHRS, YFSETQ. This CDR3 is CASSLEGTDYNEQFF. DNA of the CDR3: TGCGCCAGCAGCTTGGAGGGGACAGATTACAATGAGCAGTTCTTC.